The clone carrying this T cell receptor (beta chain) came up a few times. The antigen remains undetermined. This entry is derived from a study of vaccination and CD4 T cells after COVID-19. Study as a whole: Nasal swab PCR detected SARS-CoV-2 in convalescent patients; fewer than 10 had mild disease, one severe. Post-COVID draws came a median around 100 days after diagnosis (range 35 to 161).

With V trimmed by 6 bases and J by 9 bases, 17 bases remained unmatched. The CDR3 extends over 17 amino acids. Germline CDR1 and CDR2: MNHEY and SMNVEV (reference sequence). With the Oncomine TCR Beta short-read assay, DNA from cultured CD4+ T cells was sequenced. TCRdb re-called the PCR reads with MiXCR, one entry per CDR3 protein. The repertoire holds over 9,000 distinct CDR3 sequences, roughly 44% seen once, with about a fifth in the top ten. The treatment: roughly 11-day PBMC culture with coronavirus spike peptide pools or control peptides (ViraFEST assay). The chain couples TRBV27 to TRBJ1-6; 7 nucleotides align to TRBD1. Input material: CD4+ T cells from blood, cultured in vitro. This receptor was identified in a human donor who had recovered from COVID-19. CDR3 coding DNA: TGTGCCAGCAGCCGCTTTTTTGAACAGGGGATAGGTTCACCCCTCCACTTT. Protein sequence: CASSRFFEQGIGSPLHF.